These 26 T cell receptor beta chains came from one sample sequenced in a study of CD8 T cells in ankylosing spondylitis. MiXCR was run by TCRdb on the 5' RACE reads, yielding one entry per CDR3 protein. The table includes fewer than 400,000 distinct CDR3 sequences, roughly 14% detected once. Sequencing used blood, either unsorted or a sorted T cell fraction (not recorded which). The receptors were gathered from a male donor with ankylosing spondylitis or in good health (not recorded which).

This clonotype was found many times. The V call is TRBV5-1, the J call TRBJ2-2; D ambiguous. The V gene's germline CDR1 is SGHRS and CDR2 YFSETQ. The CDR3 loop spans 14 amino acids. Trimming shortened V by 0 bases and J by 8 bases, and 11 bases separated the two germline ends. The CDR3 sequence: CASSLGEKAGELFF. The CDR3, as DNA: TGCGCCAGCAGCTTGGGAGAGAAAGCGGGGGAGCTGTTTTTT.

This clonotype was seen only a few times. The rearrangement links TRBV6-1 to TRBJ2-3, with a tentative D call TRBD1 (6 bases). V lost 7 bases and J lost 3, with 14 bases in between. The CDR3 is made up of 14 amino acids. Germline values: CDR1 MNHNS, CDR2 SASEGT. CDR3 in DNA: TGTGCCAGCACCCGGCAGGGGACAACAGATACGCAGTATTTT. It specifies CASTRQGTTDTQYF.

This clonotype turned up a few times. CDR3 DNA: TGTGCCAGCAGTATGGTAGGGTATAATTCACCCCTCCACTTT. Its translation: CASSMVGYNSPLHF. This chain connects TRBV25-1 to TRBJ1-6; no definite D call. This CDR3 has 14 amino acids. The V end was cut by 5 bases, the J end by 4 bases, with 9 bases between. Germline lookup yields CDR1 MGHDK and CDR2 SYGVNS.

The rearrangement uses TRBV20-1 and TRBJ2-1, with 7 bases aligning to TRBD2. The CDR3 is 13 amino acids. Germline V gene data show CDR1 as DFQATT and CDR2 as SNEGSKA (reference sequence). V was clipped by 5 bases and J by 4 bases; unmatched bases: 5. CDR3 sequence reads: CSAGGAGYNEQFF. The CDR3 bases are TGCAGTGCTGGGGGAGCGGGGTACAATGAGCAGTTCTTC.

In its sample, this clonotype was seen a few times. The V call is TRBV6-1, the J call TRBJ1-1; D may be TRBD1 (5 bases). Between the trimmed V and J ends, which lost 8 bases and 0 bases, there was a span of 16 bases. The CDR3 is 15 residues long. CDR1 is MNHNS, CDR2 SASEGT, per germline. The CDR3 DNA reads as TGTGCCAGCGCCTGGGGGGGGAACATGAACACTGAAGCTTTCTTT. This sequence encodes CASAWGGNMNTEAFF.

This clonotype turned up a few times. This chain uses TRBV3-1 with TRBJ2-7; 8 nucleotides match TRBD2. After removal of 0 bases from V and 0 bases from J, the junction contained 7 bases not matched to a gene. This CDR3 is 17 amino acids long. CDR1 LGHDT and CDR2 YNNKEL come from the germline V gene (reference sequence). The CDR3 DNA reads TGTGCCAGCAGCCAAGAGGGTAGCGGGGTCAGCTCCTACGAGCAGTACTTC. Amino acid sequence: CASSQEGSGVSSYEQYF.

This clonotype has a count of ten or more. The chain links TRBV6-4 to TRBJ2-1; possible D gene TRBD2, 5 bases. Germline CDR1 MRHNA, CDR2 SNTAGT. V lost 4 bases and J lost 9, with 7 bases in between. The CDR3 extends over 11 amino acids. CDR3 sequence reads: CASSAAGEQFF. DNA for the CDR3: TGTGCCAGCAGTGCGGCGGGTGAGCAGTTCTTC.

Only a few counts were recorded for this clonotype. The J gene is TRBJ1-1, the V gene TRBV20-1; D is possibly TRBD1 (6 bases). Germline CDR1 DFQATT, CDR2 SNEGSKA (reference sequence). The length of the CDR3 is 14 residues. Trimming stripped 0 bases from V and 8 bases from J, with 16 bases between. CDR3 in amino acids: CSARDNAMRGEAFF. As DNA, the CDR3 is TGCAGTGCTAGAGATAATGCGATGAGGGGGGAAGCTTTCTTT.

This chain links TRBV12-5 with TRBJ2-1; D unresolved. In germline, CDR1 is LGHNT, CDR2 FRNRAP. Trimming left V 2 bases short and J 0 bases short, with 17 bases between. CDR3 size: 18 residues. DNA of the CDR3: TGTGCTAGTGGTTTGCCCCAGGCCCCCCCGAGCTCCTACAATGAGCAGTTCTTC. Amino acids: CASGLPQAPPSSYNEQFF.

The chain carries TRBV4-1 and TRBJ1-6; 8 nucleotides match TRBD1. Trimming cost V 0 bases and J 9 bases; bases outside gene matches: 7. The CDR3 extends over 16 amino acids. In germline, CDR1 is MGHRA, CDR2 YSYEKL. As DNA, the CDR3 is TGCGCCAGCAGCCAAGATGGGACAGGCGGCTTTTCACCCCTCCACTTT. Amino acids: CASSQDGTGGFSPLHF.

At least ten counts were recorded for this clonotype. This chain links TRBV12-3 or TRBV12-4 with TRBJ2-2; D is unresolved. Between the trimmed V and J ends, which lost 5 bases and 6 bases, there was a span of 7 bases. The CDR3 is made up of 12 amino acids. The CDR3 is CASSDLAGELFF. The DNA of the CDR3 is TGTGCCAGCAGTGATTTGGCCGGGGAGCTGTTTTTT.

Only a few counts were recorded for this clonotype. The rearrangement joins TRBV19 to TRBJ2-2; D possibly uses TRBD1 or TRBD2 (5 bases each). This CDR3 contains 14 residues. From germline, CDR1 is LNHDA and CDR2 SQIVND (reference sequence). The V end was cut by 1 base, the J end by 7 bases, with 10 bases between. CDR3 nucleotides: TGTGCCAGTAGTATAGGGGGGACGGGCGGGGAGCTGTTTTTT. It yields the protein CASSIGGTGGELFF.

The CDR3 DNA sequence: TGTGCCAGCAGCCCCTCCGGACAGAATTACGAGCAGTACTTC. It translates to CASSPSGQNYEQYF. This chain links TRBV3-1 with TRBJ2-7; a weak D match, TRBD1 (6 bases). Germline V gene sequence: CDR1 LGHDT, CDR2 YNNKEL (reference sequence). V lost 4 bases to trimming and J lost 4 bases, with 14 bases between them. The CDR3 consists of 14 residues.

This clonotype turned up a few times. This chain connects TRBV6-1 to TRBJ2-7; 9 bases agree with TRBD2. The germline V gene has CDR1 MNHNS and CDR2 SASEGT. With V trimmed by 5 bases and J by 2 bases, 4 bases remained unmatched. The length of the CDR3 is 14 residues. CDR3 coding DNA: TGTGCCAGCAGTCTAGCGGGGAGACCCTACGAGCAGTACTTC. It codes for CASSLAGRPYEQYF.

The chain uses TRBV7-9 and TRBJ1-2, with D maybe TRBD1 (6 bases). Germline V CDR1 and CDR2: SEHNR, FQNEAQ (reference sequence). The CDR3 is 12 amino acids. V lost 8 bases to trimming and J lost 3 bases, with 10 bases between them. The CDR3 is CASEGVYYGYTF. The CDR3 DNA reads as TGTGCCAGCGAGGGGGTTTACTATGGCTACACCTTC.

The J gene is TRBJ1-4, the V gene TRBV30; D not certain. The CDR3 sequence is 15 residues long. In germline, CDR1 is GTSNPN, CDR2 SVGIG (reference sequence). With 3 bases removed from V and 0 bases from J, the gap between germline ends came to 11 bases. The CDR3 spells CAWSPTGATNEKLFF. The CDR3, as DNA: TGTGCCTGGAGCCCTACCGGTGCAACTAATGAAAAACTGTTTTTT.

V and J are TRBV9 and TRBJ1-1; D gene uncertain. CDR1 and CDR2 from the germline V gene are SGDLS and YYNGEE. The CDR3 has 14 residues. V was clipped by 1 base and J by 1 base, with 8 bases between them. The CDR3 DNA follows: TGTGCCAGCAGCGTAACAACGGGGAACACTGAAGCTTTCTTT. It yields the protein CASSVTTGNTEAFF.

This chain uses TRBV2 with TRBJ2-6; 8 nucleotides align to TRBD1. From germline, CDR1 is SNHLY and CDR2 FYNNEI. The CDR3 has 17 residues. The V and J ends lost 6 bases and 0 bases, in that order; junction bases with no gene match: 7. CDR3 bases: TGTGCCAGCAGGCTGGGACAGGTACTCTCTGGGGCCAACGTCCTGACTTTC. Translated: CASRLGQVLSGANVLTF.

The genes are TRBV5-1 and TRBJ2-7; the D gene is possibly TRBD1 (5 bases). Germline CDR1 reads SGHRS; CDR2 reads YFSETQ. The CDR3 is 13 residues long. Trimming left V 5 bases short and J 1 base short, with 10 bases between. DNA of the CDR3: TGCGCCAGCAGTCCACAGGAATCCTACGAGCAGTACTTC. This gives the protein CASSPQESYEQYF.

This clonotype showed up many times. The chain joins TRBV7-8 to TRBJ2-1; 10 nucleotides match TRBD2. CDR1 is SGHVS and CDR2 is FQNEAQ in the germline V gene. Trimming cost V 5 bases and J 5 bases; bases outside gene matches: 6. This CDR3 contains 15 residues. CDR3 sequence (DNA): TGTGCCAGCAGCGAGCGGGGGGGCCTGGACAATGAGCAGTTCTTC. Amino acids: CASSERGGLDNEQFF.

This clonotype has only a few counts. A junction boundary mismatches the germline segment, possibly from a read error. The chain recombines TRBV11-2 with TRBJ2-7; D call uncertain. This CDR3 is 14 amino acids long. Germline V gene lookup returns CDR1 SGHAT and CDR2 FQNNGV. The CDR3 nucleotides read TGTGCCAGCAGCTTAGTCCCCCAGAACTACGCGCAGTACTTC. Translated, it gives CASSLVPQNYAQYF.

The chain employs TRBV5-6 and TRBJ1-2; D perhaps matches TRBD1 (6 bases). In germline, CDR1 is SGHDT, CDR2 YYEEEE. V dropped 1 base and J dropped 3 bases, with 13 bases sitting between them. The CDR3 spans 15 residues. The CDR3 reads CASSLTGLGDYGYTF. The DNA of the CDR3 is TGTGCCAGCAGCTTGACAGGGCTTGGGGACTATGGCTACACCTTC.

This clonotype was counted many times. V gene TRBV12-3 or TRBV12-4 combines with J gene TRBJ1-1; no clear D. Trimming cost V 5 bases and J 8 bases, with 12 bases left between them. There are 12 residues in the CDR3. The CDR3 bases are TGTGCCAGCAGTCCCTCTGGGAGGGAAGCTTTCTTT. This sequence encodes CASSPSGREAFF.

There are a few counts of this clonotype. J is TRBJ2-1 and V is TRBV3-1; D is perhaps TRBD1 (5 bases). From germline, CDR1 is LGHDT and CDR2 YNNKEL (reference sequence). V gave up 1 base and J gave up 6 bases, with 13 bases separating them. The length of the CDR3 is 15 residues. CDR3 amino acids: CASSQGTLRGNEQFF. CDR3 coding DNA: TGTGCCAGCAGCCAAGGGACCCTAAGGGGCAATGAGCAGTTCTTC.

This sequence joins TRBV4-2 and TRBJ2-5, with 15 positions matching TRBD2. This CDR3 spans 17 amino acids. V lost 6 bases to trimming and J lost 5 bases; unmatched junction nucleotides: 10. The germline gives CDR1 LGHNA, CDR2 YNFKEQ. Here the CDR3 DNA reads TGTGCCAGCAGTCCCAGGACTAGCGGGGGGGCAGGGGAGACCCAGTACTTC. This sequence encodes CASSPRTSGGAGETQYF.

This clonotype was found a few times. The chain recombines TRBV5-6 with TRBJ1-6; D may be TRBD1 (6 bases). V dropped 0 bases and J dropped 9 bases, with 10 bases sitting between them. This CDR3 has 14 amino acids. Germline loops: CDR1 SGHDT, CDR2 YYEEEE. CDR3 DNA: TGTGCCAGCAGCTTGGGACAGGATGCTTCACCCCTCCACTTT. Residues: CASSLGQDASPLHF.